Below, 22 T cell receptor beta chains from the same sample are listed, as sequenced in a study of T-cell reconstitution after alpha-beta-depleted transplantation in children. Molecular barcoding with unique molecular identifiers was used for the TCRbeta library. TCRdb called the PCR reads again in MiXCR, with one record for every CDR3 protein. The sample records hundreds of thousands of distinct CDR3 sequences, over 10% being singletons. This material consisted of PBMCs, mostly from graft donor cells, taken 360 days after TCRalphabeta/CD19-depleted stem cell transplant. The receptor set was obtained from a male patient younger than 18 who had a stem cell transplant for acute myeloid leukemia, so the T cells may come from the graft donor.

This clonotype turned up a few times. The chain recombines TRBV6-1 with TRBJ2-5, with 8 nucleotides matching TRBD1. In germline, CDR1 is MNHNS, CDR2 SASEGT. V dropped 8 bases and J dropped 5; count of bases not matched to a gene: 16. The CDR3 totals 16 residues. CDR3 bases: TGTGCCAGCTTTTCTGAGTCGCCAGGGGGCATCGAGACCCAGTACTTC. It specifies CASFSESPGGIETQYF.

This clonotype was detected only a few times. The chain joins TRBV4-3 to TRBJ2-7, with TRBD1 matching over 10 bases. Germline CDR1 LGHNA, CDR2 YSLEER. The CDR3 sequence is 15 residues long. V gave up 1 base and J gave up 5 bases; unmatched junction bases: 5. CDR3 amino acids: CASSQADRGYNEQYF. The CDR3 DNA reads TGCGCCAGCAGCCAAGCGGACAGGGGGTATAACGAGCAGTACTTC.

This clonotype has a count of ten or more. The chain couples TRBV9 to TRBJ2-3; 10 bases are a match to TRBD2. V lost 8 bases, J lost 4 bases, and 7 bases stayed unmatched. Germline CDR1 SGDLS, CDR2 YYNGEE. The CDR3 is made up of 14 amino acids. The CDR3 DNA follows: TGTGCCAGTGGTTTCAGCGGGGGGGCAGATACGCAGTATTTT. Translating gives CASGFSGGADTQYF.

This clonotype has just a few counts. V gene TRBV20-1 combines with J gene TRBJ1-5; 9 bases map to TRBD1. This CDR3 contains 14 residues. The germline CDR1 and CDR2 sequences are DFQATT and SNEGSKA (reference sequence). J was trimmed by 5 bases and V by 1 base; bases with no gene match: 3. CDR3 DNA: TGCAGTGCTAGAGTGGGGACAGGGTATCAGCCCCAGCATTTT. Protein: CSARVGTGYQPQHF.

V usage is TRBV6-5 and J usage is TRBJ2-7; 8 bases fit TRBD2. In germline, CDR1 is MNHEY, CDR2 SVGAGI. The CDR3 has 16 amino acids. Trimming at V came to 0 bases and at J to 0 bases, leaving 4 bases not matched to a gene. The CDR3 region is CASSYSLSGNSYEQYF. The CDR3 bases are TGTGCCAGCAGTTACTCGCTTAGCGGGAACTCCTACGAGCAGTACTTC.

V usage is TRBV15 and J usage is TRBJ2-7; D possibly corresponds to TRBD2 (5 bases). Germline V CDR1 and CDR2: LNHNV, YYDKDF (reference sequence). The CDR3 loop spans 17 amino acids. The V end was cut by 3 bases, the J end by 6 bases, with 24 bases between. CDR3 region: CATSRGVGGSFSSEQYF. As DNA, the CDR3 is TGTGCCACCAGCAGGGGTGTCGGTGGGAGCTTTTCGAGCGAGCAGTACTTC.

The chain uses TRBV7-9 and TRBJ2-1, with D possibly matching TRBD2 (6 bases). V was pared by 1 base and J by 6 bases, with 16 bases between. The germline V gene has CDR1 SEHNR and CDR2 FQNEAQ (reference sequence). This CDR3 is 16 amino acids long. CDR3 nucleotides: TGTGCCAGCAGCTTAGGTGTAGCGGACCCTTTCAATGAGCAGTTCTTC. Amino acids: CASSLGVADPFNEQFF.

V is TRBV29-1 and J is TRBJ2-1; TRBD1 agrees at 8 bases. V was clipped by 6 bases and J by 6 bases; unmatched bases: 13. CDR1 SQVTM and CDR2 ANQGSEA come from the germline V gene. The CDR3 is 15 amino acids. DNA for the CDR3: TGCAGCGTCGCCGGGACGCGACAGGGGCTCAATGAGCAGTTCTTC. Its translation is CSVAGTRQGLNEQFF.

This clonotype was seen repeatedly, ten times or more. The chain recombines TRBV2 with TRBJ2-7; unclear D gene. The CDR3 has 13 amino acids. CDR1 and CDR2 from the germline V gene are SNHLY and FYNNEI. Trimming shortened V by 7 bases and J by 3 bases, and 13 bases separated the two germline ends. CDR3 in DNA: TGTGCCAGCACCCGAGCACCTCTCTACGAGCAGTACTTC. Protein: CASTRAPLYEQYF.

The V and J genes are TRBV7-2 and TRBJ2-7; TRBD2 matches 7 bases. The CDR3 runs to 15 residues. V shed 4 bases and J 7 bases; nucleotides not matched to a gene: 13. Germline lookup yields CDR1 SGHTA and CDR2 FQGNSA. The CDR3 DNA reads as TGTGCCAGCAGCTCACGACTAGCACCGAGAAAGGAGCAGTACTTC. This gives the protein CASSSRLAPRKEQYF.

CDR3 amino acids: CSASLLSHQETQYF. CDR3 sequence (DNA): TGCAGTGCGTCCCTTCTGAGCCACCAAGAGACCCAGTACTTC. This sequence joins TRBV20-1 and TRBJ2-5; D is unresolved. Germline CDR1 DFQATT, CDR2 SNEGSKA (reference sequence). This CDR3 has 14 amino acids. V lost 6 bases and J 0 bases, leaving 14 bases between the germline ends.

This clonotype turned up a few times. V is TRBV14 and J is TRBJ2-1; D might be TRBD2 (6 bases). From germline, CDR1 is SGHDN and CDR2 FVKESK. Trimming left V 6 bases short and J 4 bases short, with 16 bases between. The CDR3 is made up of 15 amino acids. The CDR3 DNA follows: TGTGCCAGCAGACACGGCGGGGAATCTTACAATGAGCAGTTCTTC. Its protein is CASRHGGESYNEQFF.

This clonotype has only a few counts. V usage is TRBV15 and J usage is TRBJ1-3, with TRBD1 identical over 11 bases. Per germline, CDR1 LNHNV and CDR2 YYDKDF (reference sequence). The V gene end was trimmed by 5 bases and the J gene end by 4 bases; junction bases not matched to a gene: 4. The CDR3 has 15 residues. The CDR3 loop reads CATSVDRGPGNTIYF. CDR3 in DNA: TGTGCCACCAGCGTGGACAGGGGGCCAGGAAACACCATATATTTT.

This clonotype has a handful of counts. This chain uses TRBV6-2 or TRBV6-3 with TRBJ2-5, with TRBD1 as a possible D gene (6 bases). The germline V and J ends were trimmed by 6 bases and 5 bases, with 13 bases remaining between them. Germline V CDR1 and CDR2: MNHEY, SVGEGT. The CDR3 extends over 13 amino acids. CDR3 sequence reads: CASRLQGTETQYF. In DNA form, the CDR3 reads TGTGCCAGCAGATTACAGGGTACGGAGACCCAGTACTTC.

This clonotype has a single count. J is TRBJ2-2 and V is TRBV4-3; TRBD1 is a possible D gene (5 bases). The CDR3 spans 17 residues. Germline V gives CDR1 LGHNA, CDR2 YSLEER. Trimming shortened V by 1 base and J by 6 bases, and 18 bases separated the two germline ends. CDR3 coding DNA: TGCGCCAGCAGCCAAGGCCAGGACGCTATAGGGGCCGGGGAGCTGTTTTTT. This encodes CASSQGQDAIGAGELFF.

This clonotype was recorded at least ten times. For the CDR3, the DNA is TGTGCCAGCAAAAACAATGAGCAGTTCTTC. As protein: CASKNNEQFF. The J gene is TRBJ2-1, the V gene TRBV12-3 or TRBV12-4; D unclear. The CDR3 extends over 10 amino acids. Between the trimmed V and J ends, which lost 7 bases and 5 bases, there was a span of 3 bases.

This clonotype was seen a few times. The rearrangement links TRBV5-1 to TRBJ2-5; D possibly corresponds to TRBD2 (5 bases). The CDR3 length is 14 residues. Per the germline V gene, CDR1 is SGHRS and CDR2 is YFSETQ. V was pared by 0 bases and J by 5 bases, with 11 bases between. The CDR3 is CASSLEGRRETQYF. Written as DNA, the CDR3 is TGCGCCAGCAGCTTGGAGGGCAGGAGGGAGACCCAGTACTTC.

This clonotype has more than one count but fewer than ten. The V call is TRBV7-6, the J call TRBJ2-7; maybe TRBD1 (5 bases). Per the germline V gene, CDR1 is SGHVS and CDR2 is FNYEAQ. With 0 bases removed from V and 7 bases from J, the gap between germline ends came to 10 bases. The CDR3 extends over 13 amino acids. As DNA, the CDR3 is TGTGCCAGCAGCTTAGCACTGGGGCTTGAGCAGTACTTC. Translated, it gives CASSLALGLEQYF.

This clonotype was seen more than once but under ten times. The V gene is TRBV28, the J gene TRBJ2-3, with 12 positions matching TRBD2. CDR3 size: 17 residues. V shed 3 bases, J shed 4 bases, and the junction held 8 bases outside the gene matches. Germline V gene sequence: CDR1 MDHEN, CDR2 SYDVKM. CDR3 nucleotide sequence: TGTGCCAGCAGTTTTCCTCTAGCGGGAGGGAGGGCAGATACGCAGTATTTT. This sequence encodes CASSFPLAGGRADTQYF.

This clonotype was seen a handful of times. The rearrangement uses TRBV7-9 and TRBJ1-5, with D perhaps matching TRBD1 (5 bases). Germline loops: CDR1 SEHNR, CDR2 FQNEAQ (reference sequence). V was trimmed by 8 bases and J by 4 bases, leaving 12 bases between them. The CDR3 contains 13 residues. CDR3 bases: TGTGCCAGCGTCGGAGGGGCAAATCAGCCCCAGCATTTT. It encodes CASVGGANQPQHF. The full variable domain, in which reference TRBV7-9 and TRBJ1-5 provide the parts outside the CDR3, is DTGVSQNPRHKITKRGQNVTFRCDPISEHNRLYWYRQTLGQGPEFLTYFQNEAQLEKSRLLSDRFSAERPKGSFSTLEIQRTEQGDSAMYLCASVGGANQPQHFGDGTRLSIL.

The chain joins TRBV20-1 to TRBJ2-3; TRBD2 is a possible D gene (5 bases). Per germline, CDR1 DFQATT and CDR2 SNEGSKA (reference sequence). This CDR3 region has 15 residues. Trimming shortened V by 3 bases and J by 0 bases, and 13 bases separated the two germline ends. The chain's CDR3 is CSASERTSSTDTQYF. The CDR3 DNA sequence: TGCAGTGCTAGCGAGAGGACTTCTAGCACAGATACGCAGTATTTT.

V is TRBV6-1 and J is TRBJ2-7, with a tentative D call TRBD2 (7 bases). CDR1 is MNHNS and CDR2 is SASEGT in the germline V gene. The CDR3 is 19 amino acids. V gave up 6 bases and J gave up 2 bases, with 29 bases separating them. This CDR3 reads CASSRRGRLAVGGAYEQYF. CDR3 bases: TGTGCCAGCAGCCGCCGGGGGCGGCTAGCGGTCGGAGGAGCCTACGAGCAGTACTTC.